This T cell receptor beta chain was sequenced during a study of T cell changes during pregnancy in multiple sclerosis. Assay used: immunoSEQ multiplex PCR; TCRdb lists only in-frame clones, some missing. The sample carries around 40,000 clones, roughly 89% recorded once. V shed 6 bases and J 4 bases; nucleotides not matched to a gene: 5. Germline-derived CDR1 and CDR2 are KGHSH and LQKENI. This CDR3 contains 14 residues. The sequencing here drew on CD4+ T cells from peripheral blood mononuclear cells, taken in the first trimester of pregnancy. This sequence originates from a female donor with multiple sclerosis, enrolled in a pregnancy study. V usage is TRBV18 and J usage is TRBJ1-1; 10 nucleotides align to TRBD1. CDR3 in amino acids: CASSRQGASTEAFF. DNA for the CDR3: TGTGCCAGCTCGCGACAGGGGGCGAGCACTGAAGCTTTCTTT.